The rows below give T cell receptor beta chains drawn from one sample of a study of neurological immune-mediated disorders. MiXCR, applied by TCRdb to the 5' RACE reads, yields one record per CDR3 protein. The repertoire holds about 87,000 distinct CDR3 sequences, 3% to 4% seen once, with 2.5% to 3% in the top ten. The specimen sequenced was PBMCs. The origin of the receptors is a woman aged 50 to 60 with multiple sclerosis. Each CDR3 is given with its conserved first and last residue. A D gene is named only where the DNA matches it firmly. Rows may omit the clone size; those that give it use once, few, many or a size class.

size	V	J	D	CDR3	DNA
many	TRBV7-2	TRBJ2-3	.	CASSLGGADSDTQYF	TGTGCCAGCAGCTTAGGGGGGGCCGATTCAGATACGCAGTATTTT
many	TRBV20-1	TRBJ1-5	.	CSARGRGYSNQPQHF	TGCAGTGCTAGAGGCAGGGGTTATAGCAATCAGCCCCAGCATTTT
many	TRBV9	TRBJ2-5	.	CAGSTEAGETQYF	TGTGCCGGGTCCACCGAAGCGGGAGAGACCCAGTACTTC
many	TRBV20-1	TRBJ2-1	TRBD2	CSAPRLGAGRRDEQFF	TGCAGTGCTCCGCGCTTGGGAGCGGGGCGGAGGGATGAGCAGTTCTTC
many	TRBV7-2	TRBJ1-2	.	CASSGVGSSYYGYTF	TGTGCCAGCAGCGGGGTGGGGTCCTCTTACTATGGCTACACCTTC
many	TRBV4-1	TRBJ2-5	TRBD1	CASSQENRGRETQYF	TGCGCCAGCAGCCAAGAGAACAGGGGACGGGAGACCCAGTACTTC
many	TRBV7-8	TRBJ1-2	.	CASSFLSAGAYGYTF	TGTGCCAGCAGCTTCTTGTCGGCAGGGGCCTATGGCTACACCTTC
few	TRBV5-1	TRBJ2-7	.	CASGKTGKGFYEQYF	TGCGCCAGCGGAAAAACGGGAAAGGGGTTCTACGAGCAGTACTTC
many	TRBV12-3/TRBV12-4	TRBJ2-7	.	CASSFPGGSNEQYF	TGTGCCAGCAGTTTTCCCGGGGGCTCCAACGAGCAGTACTTC
many	TRBV20-1	TRBJ2-7	TRBD2	CSASGLASSYEQYF	TGCAGTGCTTCAGGACTAGCGAGCTCCTACGAGCAGTACTTC
many	TRBV20-1	TRBJ1-6	.	CSASKGPLYNSPLHF	TGCAGTGCTAGCAAGGGCCCCTTATATAATTCACCCCTCCACTTT
many	TRBV6-4	TRBJ1-1	.	CASRPESLNTEAFF	TGTGCCAGCAGACCGGAGAGTTTGAACACTGAAGCTTTCTTT
many	TRBV7-9	TRBJ2-3	TRBD2	CASSQRGGTDTQYF	TGTGCCAGCAGTCAGCGGGGGGGCACAGATACGCAGTATTTT
many	TRBV10-3	TRBJ2-7	TRBD1	CASASGGRPKIYEQYF	TGTGCCAGCGCATCAGGGGGACGGCCCAAGATCTACGAGCAGTACTTC
many	TRBV7-2	TRBJ1-2	TRBD1	CASSLGPGQGHGYTF	TGTGCCAGCAGCTTAGGACCGGGACAGGGGCATGGCTACACCTTC
many	TRBV6-2/TRBV6-3	TRBJ1-1	.	CASSNTGNTEAFF	TGTGCCAGCAGTAACACGGGGAACACTGAAGCTTTCTTT
.	TRBV20-1	TRBJ1-6	.	CSAISISSPLHF	TGCAGTGCTATAAGTATAAGTTCACCCCTCCACTTT
many	TRBV7-2	TRBJ1-6	TRBD1	CASSLAARTGKDSPLHF	TGTGCCAGCAGCTTAGCCGCCCGGACAGGCAAGGATTCACCCCTCCACTTT
many	TRBV7-6	TRBJ2-3	TRBD2	CASSWRQGLAVTRTDTQYF	TGTGCCAGCAGCTGGCGCCAGGGACTAGCCGTTACGCGCACAGATACGCAGTATTTT
many	TRBV10-3	TRBJ1-1	.	CTISPGNTEAFF	TGTACCATCAGTCCCGGCAACACTGAAGCTTTCTTT
many	TRBV20-1	TRBJ2-3	.	CSATRTGLGTQYF	TGCAGTGCCACTCGGACGGGTCTAGGTACGCAGTATTTT
many	TRBV12-3/TRBV12-4	TRBJ2-7	TRBD1	CASSLKTGPHEQYF	TGTGCCAGCAGTCTCAAGACAGGGCCGCACGAGCAGTACTTC
many	TRBV5-1	TRBJ2-3	TRBD2	CASSWGSGGLRTDTQYF	TGCGCCAGCAGCTGGGGGAGCGGGGGTCTGCGCACAGATACGCAGTATTTT
many	TRBV6-2/TRBV6-3	TRBJ2-3	.	CASSYRGVDTQYF	TGTGCCAGCAGTTACAGGGGCGTAGATACGCAGTATTTT
many	TRBV20-1	TRBJ2-1	.	CSARFTGAASYNEQFF	TGCAGTGCTCGATTCACGGGCGCCGCCTCCTACAATGAGCAGTTCTTC
many	TRBV20-1	TRBJ2-7	TRBD2	CSARPPGEGYEQYF	TGCAGTGCTAGACCTCCGGGGGAGGGCTACGAGCAGTACTTC
many	TRBV20-1	TRBJ1-4	.	CSAREGGNNEKLFF	TGCAGTGCTCGGGAGGGTGGGAATAATGAAAAACTGTTTTTT
many	TRBV12-3/TRBV12-4	TRBJ2-7	TRBD1	CATMTGNYEQYF	TGTGCCACTATGACAGGGAACTACGAGCAGTACTTC
many	TRBV19	TRBJ1-2	TRBD1	CASSTGQSPNYGYTF	TGTGCCAGTAGTACGGGACAGAGCCCTAACTATGGCTACACCTTC
many	TRBV5-1	TRBJ1-1	.	CASSPGPANTEAFF	TGCGCCAGCAGCCCGGGACCTGCGAACACTGAAGCTTTCTTT
many	TRBV5-4	TRBJ2-6	.	CASSLSWGGGANVLTF	TGTGCCAGCAGCTTGAGTTGGGGCGGTGGGGCCAACGTCCTGACTTTC
.	TRBV20-1	TRBJ1-5	.	CSARTDRNKTQNF	TGCAGTGCTAGGACAGATCGCAATAAGACCCAGAATTTT
many	TRBV7-9	TRBJ2-5	.	CASNPEGFQETQYF	TGTGCCAGCAACCCGGAGGGTTTCCAAGAGACCCAGTACTTC